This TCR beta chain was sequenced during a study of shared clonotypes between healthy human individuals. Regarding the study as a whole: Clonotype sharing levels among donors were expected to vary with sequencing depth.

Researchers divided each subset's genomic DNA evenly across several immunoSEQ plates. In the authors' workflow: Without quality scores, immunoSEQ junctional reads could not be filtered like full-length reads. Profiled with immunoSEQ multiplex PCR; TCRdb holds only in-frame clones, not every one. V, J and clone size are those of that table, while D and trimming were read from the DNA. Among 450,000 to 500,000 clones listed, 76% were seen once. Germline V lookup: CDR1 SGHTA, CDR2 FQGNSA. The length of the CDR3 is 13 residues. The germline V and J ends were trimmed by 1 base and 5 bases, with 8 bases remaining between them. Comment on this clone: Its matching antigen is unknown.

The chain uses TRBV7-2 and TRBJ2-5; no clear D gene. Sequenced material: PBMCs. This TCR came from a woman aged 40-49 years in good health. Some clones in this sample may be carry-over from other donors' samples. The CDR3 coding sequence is TGTGCCAGCAGCTTAGATCTGGGTGAGACCCAGTACTTC. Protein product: CASSLDLGETQYF.